These 12 T cell receptor beta chains were sequenced from one sample in a study of blood T cell repertoires in COVID-19. Only in-frame clones appear in the TCRdb table, and some are missing; sequencing was by immunoSEQ multiplex PCR. Of about 280,000 clones in the sample, around 90% were seen once. Sequenced material: PBMCs or T cells enriched from blood (not recorded which). The receptors stem from a woman between 40 and 55 years old who had recovered from COVID-19.

This clone turned up a few times. The chain combines TRBV7-8 with TRBJ2-7; 13 bases match TRBD2. This CDR3 has 18 amino acids. J lost 1 base, V lost 5 bases, and 11 bases had no gene match. CDR1 and CDR2 from the germline V gene are SGHVS and FQNEAQ. The CDR3 protein is CASSPGLAGAQRSYEQYF. In DNA, the CDR3 is TGTGCCAGCAGCCCCGGACTAGCGGGAGCCCAACGATCCTACGAGCAGTACTTC.

The chain employs TRBV4-3 and TRBJ2-2, with 9 bases identical to TRBD2. The V gene's germline CDR1 is LGHNA and CDR2 YSLEER. V shed 1 base, J shed 5 bases, and the junction held 8 bases outside the gene matches. The CDR3 has 17 amino acids. For the CDR3, the DNA is TGCGCCAGCAGCCAAGGCGGGATAGCGGGAGTAACCGGGGAGCTGTTTTTT. It is translated as CASSQGGIAGVTGELFF.

This rearrangement joins TRBV28 to TRBJ2-1; TRBD2 agrees at 11 bases. V dropped 6 bases and J dropped 5; count of bases not matched to a gene: 0. The CDR3 loop spans 13 amino acids. Germline V gene lookup returns CDR1 MDHEN and CDR2 SYDVKM. CDR3 in amino acids: CASRLAGDNEQFF. CDR3 nucleotides: TGTGCCAGCAGACTAGCGGGGGACAATGAGCAGTTCTTC.

This clone showed up just once. The chain employs TRBV16 and TRBJ1-2; D call uncertain. The length of the CDR3 is 13 residues. Germline V gene sequence: CDR1 KGHSY, CDR2 FQNENV. The V and J ends lost 0 bases and 7 bases respectively, with 9 bases between them. CDR3 region: CASSQSTRSGYTF. In nucleotides, the CDR3 is TGTGCCAGCAGCCAATCCACGCGGAGTGGCTACACCTTC.

This rearrangement joins TRBV30 to TRBJ2-2, with a possible D match to TRBD1 (5 bases). The V gene lost 1 base and the J gene lost 5 bases, with 8 bases spanning the gap. The length of the CDR3 is 13 residues. Germline CDR1 is GTSNPN and CDR2 is SVGIG (reference sequence). CDR3 loop: CAWSGRGTGELFF. In nucleotides, the CDR3 is TGTGCCTGGAGTGGAAGGGGAACCGGGGAGCTGTTTTTT.

A few counts support this clone. V is TRBV19 and J is TRBJ2-4; D possibly corresponds to TRBD1 (5 bases). The germline V gene encodes CDR1 LNHDA and CDR2 SQIVND (reference sequence). Trimming left V 5 bases short and J 9 bases short, with 11 bases between. This CDR3 comprises 12 residues. The CDR3 region is CASSESGFIQYF. The CDR3 DNA sequence: TGTGCCAGTAGTGAGTCAGGGTTCATTCAGTACTTC. Supplemented by reference TRBV19 and TRBJ2-4, the full variable domain reads DGGITQSPKYLFRKEGQNVTLSCEQNLNHDAMYWYRQDPGQGLRLIYYSQIVNDFQKGDIAEGYSVSREKKESFPLTVTSAQKNPTAFYLCASSESGFIQYFGAGTRLSVL.

The J gene is TRBJ2-7, the V gene TRBV28, with 7 bases fitting TRBD2. V shed 10 bases, J shed 3 bases, and the junction held 6 bases outside the gene matches. CDR3 size: 12 residues. The germline gives CDR1 MDHEN, CDR2 SYDVKM. CDR3 sequence reads: CATGRVGYEQYF. CDR3 DNA sequence: TGTGCCACAGGGAGGGTAGGCTACGAGCAGTACTTC.

The rearrangement joins TRBV25-1 to TRBJ1-1; 7 positions agree with TRBD1. The CDR3 is made up of 14 amino acids. Losses at the gene ends were 3 bases for V and 0 bases for J; bases not matched to a gene: 1. The germline gives CDR1 MGHDK, CDR2 SYGVNS. The CDR3 DNA follows: TGTGCCAGCAGTGAGGGACAGCTGAACACTGAAGCTTTCTTT. This translates into CASSEGQLNTEAFF.

This clone was counted once. This sequence joins TRBV7-9 and TRBJ1-4, with D maybe TRBD1 (6 bases). Trimming left V 5 bases short and J 0 bases short, with 16 bases between. CDR3 length: 17 amino acids. Germline V gene sequence: CDR1 SEHNR, CDR2 FQNEAQ (reference sequence). CDR3 nucleotides: TGTGCCAGCAGCCCTATGACAGGAATAACAACTAATGAAAAACTGTTTTTT. It specifies CASSPMTGITTNEKLFF. Based on the CDR3 plus reference TRBV7-9 and TRBJ1-4, the full variable domain is DTGVSQNPRHKITKRGQNVTFRCDPISEHNRLYWYRQTLGQGPEFLTYFQNEAQLEKSRLLSDRFSAERPKGSFSTLEIQRTEQGDSAMYLCASSPMTGITTNEKLFFGSGTQLSVL.

V and J are TRBV12-3 or TRBV12-4 and TRBJ2-3, with TRBD2 as a possible D gene (5 bases). CDR3 size: 13 residues. V lost 6 bases and J lost 6, with 13 bases in between. The CDR3 loop reads CASRVTSGDTQYF. The CDR3 nucleotides read TGTGCCAGCAGAGTTACATCGGGGGATACGCAGTATTTT.

The V and J genes are TRBV28 and TRBJ1-5; 9 nucleotides match TRBD1. The CDR3 is 14 amino acids. J lost 7 bases, V lost 4 bases, and 5 bases had no gene match. The germline gives CDR1 MDHEN, CDR2 SYDVKM. CDR3: CASSSGQGRQPQHF. The CDR3 DNA is TGTGCCAGCAGTTCTGGACAGGGGAGGCAGCCCCAGCATTTT.

This sequence joins TRBV29-1 and TRBJ2-3, with 9 bases lining up with TRBD2. This CDR3 spans 13 amino acids. Germline trimming cut 6 bases from V and 6 bases from J; bases unmatched to any gene: 7. CDR1 is SQVTM and CDR2 is ANQGSEA in the germline V gene. CDR3 amino acids: CSVVAGAGDTQYF. The CDR3 DNA follows: TGCAGCGTGGTAGCGGGAGCGGGGGATACGCAGTATTTT.